This T cell receptor (beta chain) was captured by sequencing in a study of blood T cell repertoires in COVID-19. Trimming took off 5 bases at V and 2 bases at J, with 14 bases between the two ends. CDR3 length: 14 amino acids. Looked up from germline, CDR1 is SGHRS and CDR2 is YFSETQ. Original analysis: Nucleated cell number was recorded as an estimate derived from reference gene primer amplification. Clones were read by immunoSEQ multiplex PCR, and TCRdb kept only the in-frame ones, dropping some. That table gives V, J and clone size, and the DNA gave D and trimming. Among about 360,000 clones listed, over 75% were seen once.

Sequencing was carried out using PBMCs or T cells enriched from blood (not recorded which). V usage is TRBV5-1 and J usage is TRBJ2-7; weak D call: TRBD1 (6 bases). This receptor was identified in a woman in her thirties or forties with acute COVID-19. The CDR3 reads CASSPSGHPYEQYF. CDR3 in DNA: TGCGCCAGCAGTCCTTCGGGACACCCCTACGAGCAGTACTTC.